The T cell receptor (beta chain) under discussion was sequenced for a study of CD8+CD57+ T cells in acquired aplastic anemia. Investigators profiled TCR beta VDJ and CDR3 from genomic DNA template. TCRdb ran MiXCR on the reads and lists one entry per CDR3 protein. The sample consists of some 200,000 distinct CDR3 sequences, about 62% of them appearing once. Individuals selected for sequencing had exhibited CD8+CD57+ cell expansion on flow cytometry. The V gene's germline CDR1 is MGHDK and CDR2 SYGVNS. The J segment lost 3 bases and the V segment lost 4 bases, leaving 9 bases of the junction unmatched. This CDR3 spans 16 amino acids.

Material: sorted CD4+, CD8+, or CD8+CD57+ T cells (not recorded which) from PBMCs. The clonotype originates from a human donor with aplastic anemia. This chain uses TRBV25-1 with TRBJ2-1; TRBD2 aligns across 7 bases. The CDR3, as DNA: TGTGCCAGCAGTGCCCTGACAAGCGGGGACTACAATGAGCAGTTCTTC. It encodes CASSALTSGDYNEQFF.